Following are 29 T cell receptor beta chains from one sample sequenced in a study of OX40 agonist ivuxolimab in advanced cancers. Generated by immunoSEQ multiplex PCR, the TCRdb table keeps only in-frame clones and is missing some. The table shows approximately 100,000 clones, with 85% to 90% occurring only once. Here the sequenced sample was CD4+ or CD8+ T cells sorted from blood, taken in a trial of the OX40 agonist ivuxolimab. The origin of the receptors is an adult with an advanced solid tumor such as melanoma, head and neck, liver or kidney cancer.

V and J are TRBV19 and TRBJ1-2; D may be TRBD1 (5 bases). The CDR3 extends over 14 amino acids. The ends were cut back, 3 bases at V and 2 bases at J, with 10 bases in the middle. Germline V CDR1 and CDR2: LNHDA, SQIVND (reference sequence). The CDR3 DNA follows: TGTGCCAGTAGTATTCTTGAGGGGAACTATGGCTACACCTTC. Protein product: CASSILEGNYGYTF. The entire variable domain, with the rest obtained from reference TRBV19 and TRBJ1-2, is as follows: DGGITQSPKYLFRKEGQNVTLSCEQNLNHDAMYWYRQDPGQGLRLIYYSQIVNDFQKGDIAEGYSVSREKKESFPLTVTSAQKNPTAFYLCASSILEGNYGYTFGSGTRLTVV.

CDR3 in DNA: TGTGCCAGCAGTGAGAGTCCCTACAATGAGCAGTTCTTC. Translation gives CASSESPYNEQFF. This rearrangement joins TRBV2 to TRBJ2-1; no reliable D call. V was pared by 3 bases and J by 2 bases, with 5 bases between. Germline V gene data show CDR1 as SNHLY and CDR2 as FYNNEI. The CDR3 consists of 13 residues.

The chain couples TRBV4-3 to TRBJ2-7; 8 bases fit TRBD1. CDR3 length equals 15 residues. Per germline, CDR1 LGHNA and CDR2 YSLEER. The junction had 3 bases not matched to a gene; V was cut back by 0 bases and J by 2 bases. The DNA for the CDR3 is TGCGCCAGCAGCCAAGAATCGGGACAGGCCTACGAGCAGTACTTC. This codes for CASSQESGQAYEQYF.

The chain employs TRBV6-1 and TRBJ2-3, with 10 bases matching TRBD1. Trimming at V came to 2 bases and at J to 7 bases, leaving 9 bases not matched to a gene. CDR1 and CDR2 (germline): MNHNS, SASEGT. CDR3 length: 16 residues. CDR3 in amino acids: CASSELWGQGWHTQYF. DNA for the CDR3: TGTGCCAGCAGTGAACTATGGGGACAGGGGTGGCATACGCAGTATTTT.

As for this clone: Other DNA sequences in the same sample also yield this CDR3. CDR3 coding DNA: TGTGCCAGCAGCTTGACGGCCGGGGAGCTGTTTTTT. Amino acid sequence: CASSLTAGELFF. The V call is TRBV5-6, the J call TRBJ2-2, with D hard to call. Germline CDR1 and CDR2: SGHDT and YYEEEE. Between the trimmed V and J ends, which lost 1 base and 6 bases, there was a span of 4 bases. The CDR3 covers 12 residues.

The J gene is TRBJ1-3, the V gene TRBV7-8; weak D call: TRBD1 (6 bases). This CDR3 spans 15 amino acids. Germline lookup yields CDR1 SGHVS and CDR2 FQNEAQ. V lost 6 bases, J lost 1 base, and 13 bases lay in between. CDR3 nucleotide sequence: TGTGCCAGCAGTTTAAGGGGGGCGTCTGGAAACACCATATATTTT. As protein: CASSLRGASGNTIYF.

The genes are TRBV4-3 and TRBJ2-1, with D possibly matching TRBD2 (5 bases). CDR1 is LGHNA, CDR2 YSLEER, per germline. This CDR3 has 14 amino acids. Trimming took 4 bases from V and 9 from J, leaving 16 bases between them. The CDR3 DNA is TGCGCCAGCAGCCCACGACTAAATAAGGCTGAGCAGTTCTTC. It encodes CASSPRLNKAEQFF.

CDR3 bases: TGTGCCAGCAGCTTAGTCGGGGTGTGGGAGCAGTACTTC. Encoded protein: CASSLVGVWEQYF. V usage is TRBV7-9 and J usage is TRBJ2-7; tentative D call: TRBD2 (5 bases). Trimming shortened V by 1 base and J by 7 bases, and 11 bases separated the two germline ends. The CDR3 has 13 amino acids. Per germline, CDR1 SEHNR and CDR2 FQNEAQ (reference sequence).

This rearrangement joins TRBV19 to TRBJ1-2, with D unresolved. Trimming took 3 bases from V and 7 from J, leaving 15 bases between them. CDR1 LNHDA and CDR2 SQIVND come from the germline V gene (reference sequence). The length of the CDR3 is 14 residues. The CDR3 sequence is CASSISWTARGYTF. DNA of the CDR3: TGTGCCAGTAGTATCAGTTGGACGGCGCGTGGCTACACCTTC.

V usage is TRBV4-3 and J usage is TRBJ1-2, with D possibly being TRBD1 (5 bases). Germline loops: CDR1 LGHNA, CDR2 YSLEER. With 0 bases removed from V and 3 bases from J, the gap between germline ends came to 14 bases. The CDR3 consists of 16 residues. The CDR3 protein is CASSQEAEQAYYGYTF. The CDR3 DNA follows: TGCGCCAGCAGCCAAGAGGCAGAACAGGCGTACTATGGCTACACCTTC.

This chain joins TRBV18 and TRBJ1-5; the D gene is possibly TRBD1 (5 bases). The CDR3 has 16 residues. The germline V and J ends were trimmed by 2 bases and 0 bases, with 11 bases remaining between them. Germline V lookup: CDR1 KGHSH, CDR2 LQKENI. CDR3 in amino acids: CASSPEAGNSNQPQHF. In nucleotides, the CDR3 is TGTGCCAGCTCACCAGAGGCAGGGAATAGCAATCAGCCCCAGCATTTT.

V is TRBV28 and J is TRBJ1-1, with 9 nucleotides matching TRBD1. The CDR3 totals 15 residues. With V trimmed by 0 bases and J by 7 bases, 6 bases remained unmatched. The germline gives CDR1 MDHEN, CDR2 SYDVKM. The CDR3 DNA follows: TGTGCCAGCAGTTTATGGGCGACAGGGGGAAATGAAGCTTTCTTT. As protein: CASSLWATGGNEAFF.

The J gene is TRBJ1-1, the V gene TRBV9; TRBD1 aligns across 11 bases. From germline, CDR1 is SGDLS and CDR2 YYNGEE. The V segment lost 2 bases and the J segment 2 bases; nucleotides outside the gene matches: 5. This CDR3 has 16 residues. Here the CDR3 reads CASSVDRGPDNTEAFF. Here the CDR3 DNA reads TGTGCCAGCAGCGTGGACAGGGGGCCGGATAACACTGAAGCTTTCTTT.

The rearrangement joins TRBV5-1 to TRBJ1-5; D is uncertain. Germline V gene sequence: CDR1 SGHRS, CDR2 YFSETQ. This CDR3 contains 13 residues. V gave up 2 bases and J gave up 3 bases, with 6 bases separating them. The CDR3 here is CASSLTTNQPQHF. For the CDR3, the DNA is TGCGCCAGCAGCTTAACCACCAATCAGCCCCAGCATTTT.

The chain has TRBV5-1 and TRBJ2-1; 7 bases fit TRBD2. The V gene end was trimmed by 3 bases and the J gene end by 2 bases; junction bases not matched to a gene: 5. The CDR3 loop spans 15 amino acids. Germline V gene lookup returns CDR1 SGHRS and CDR2 YFSETQ. CDR3 DNA sequence: TGCGCCAGCAGCTCCCAGGCGGGGGCCTACAATGAGCAGTTCTTC. Its translation is CASSSQAGAYNEQFF.

This chain joins TRBV2 and TRBJ1-5; the D gene is possibly TRBD1 (6 bases). CDR3 length: 15 residues. The germline gives CDR1 SNHLY, CDR2 FYNNEI. Trimming took 4 bases from V and 4 from J, leaving 14 bases between them. The CDR3 bases are TGTGCCAGCAGTGGGACAGTGGGGGGGAATCAGCCCCAGCATTTT. Encoded protein: CASSGTVGGNQPQHF.

This clone came up a few times. The V and J genes are TRBV2 and TRBJ2-1; a possible D gene is TRBD2 (7 bases). The CDR3 has 12 amino acids. V dropped 6 bases and J dropped 9 bases, with 12 bases sitting between them. From germline, CDR1 is SNHLY and CDR2 FYNNEI. Written as DNA, the CDR3 is TGTGCCAGCAGGAGGGGGGGGCTTGAGCAGTTCTTC. It translates to CASRRGGLEQFF. The full variable domain, in which reference TRBV2 and TRBJ2-1 provide the parts outside the CDR3, is EPEVTQTPSHQVTQMGQEVILRCVPISNHLYFYWYRQILGQKVEFLVSFYNNEISEKSEIFDDQFSVERPDGSNFTLKIRSTKLEDSAMYFCASRRGGLEQFFGPGTRLTVL.

This chain joins TRBV11-2 and TRBJ2-3; D uncertain. CDR3 length: 15 amino acids. V lost 1 base, J lost 1 base, and 9 bases lay in between. CDR1 is SGHAT and CDR2 is FQNNGV in the germline V gene. The CDR3 loop reads CASSLGQLRTDTQYF. The CDR3 nucleotides read TGTGCCAGCAGCTTAGGGCAGCTTCGCACAGATACGCAGTATTTT.

The chain is built from TRBV11-2 and TRBJ1-6; D gene unclear. The CDR3 is made up of 15 amino acids. The V gene lost 2 bases and the J gene lost 3 bases, with 8 bases spanning the gap. Germline V gene sequence: CDR1 SGHAT, CDR2 FQNNGV. CDR3 DNA sequence: TGTGCCAGCAGCTTAATGCAGAGCTATAATTCACCCCTCCACTTT. Protein sequence: CASSLMQSYNSPLHF.

V usage is TRBV7-2 and J usage is TRBJ2-3; 9 bases match TRBD2. The J segment lost 5 bases and the V segment lost 5 bases, leaving 5 bases of the junction unmatched. The germline CDR1 and CDR2 sequences are SGHTA and FQGNSA. The CDR3 sequence is 14 residues long. CDR3 amino acids: CASSLSGGGDTQYF. The CDR3 DNA reads as TGTGCCAGCAGCCTTAGCGGGGGCGGAGATACGCAGTATTTT.

The chain carries TRBV5-4 and TRBJ1-2; 7 nucleotides match TRBD1. Germline V gene lookup returns CDR1 SGHNT and CDR2 YYREEE (reference sequence). The length of the CDR3 is 14 residues. The ends lost 0 bases at V and 3 bases at J; junction bases unmatched: 2. The CDR3 spells CASSLEGADYGYTF. CDR3 in DNA: TGTGCCAGCAGCTTGGAGGGGGCAGACTATGGCTACACCTTC.

The chain employs TRBV11-3 and TRBJ2-3, with 8 bases fitting TRBD2. The CDR3 is made up of 15 amino acids. Germline values: CDR1 SGHNT, CDR2 YENEEA. The ends lost 5 bases at V and 0 bases at J; junction bases unmatched: 4. The CDR3 region is CASSPSGGSTDTQYF. For the CDR3, the DNA is TGTGCCAGCAGCCCCTCGGGGGGGAGCACAGATACGCAGTATTTT.

The V gene is TRBV7-9, the J gene TRBJ2-5; TRBD1 matches at 8 bases. This CDR3 has 14 residues. The J segment lost 5 bases and the V segment lost 8 bases, leaving 10 bases of the junction unmatched. Germline CDR1 reads SEHNR; CDR2 reads FQNEAQ (reference sequence). DNA of the CDR3: TGTGCCAGCTCCGAGACAGGGGTAGGGGAGACCCAGTACTTC. Its translation: CASSETGVGETQYF.

The J gene is TRBJ1-1, the V gene TRBV13; D may be TRBD1 (5 bases). This CDR3 comprises 16 residues. Germline V gene sequence: CDR1 PRHDT, CDR2 FYEKMQ (reference sequence). V lost 1 base, J lost 0 bases, and 12 bases lay in between. The CDR3 coding sequence is TGTGCCAGCAGCTTAGTCAGGGTAGGGCTGAACACTGAAGCTTTCTTT. It codes for CASSLVRVGLNTEAFF.

V is TRBV7-8 and J is TRBJ1-5; D is perhaps TRBD1 (5 bases). V was trimmed by 3 bases and J by 0 bases, leaving 9 bases between them. There are 15 residues in the CDR3. The V gene's germline CDR1 is SGHVS and CDR2 FQNEAQ. In nucleotides, the CDR3 is TGTGCCAGCAGCTTTGGGGGTGATAGCAATCAGCCCCAGCATTTT. It is translated as CASSFGGDSNQPQHF.

V is TRBV27 and J is TRBJ2-2; D assignment may be TRBD1 or TRBD2 (5 bases each). The V end was cut by 5 bases, the J end by 6 bases, with 7 bases between. Germline V CDR1 and CDR2: MNHEY, SMNVEV (reference sequence). This CDR3 region has 12 residues. DNA of the CDR3: TGTGCCAGCAGTCCGGGGCCCGGGGAGCTGTTTTTT. This gives the protein CASSPGPGELFF.

This chain connects TRBV19 to TRBJ2-5; either TRBD1 or TRBD2 may fit D (5 bases each). This CDR3 has 15 residues. Trimming cost V 1 base and J 5 bases, with 14 bases left between them. Germline V gives CDR1 LNHDA, CDR2 SQIVND (reference sequence). The CDR3 reads CASSIASQGVETQYF. For the CDR3, the DNA is TGTGCCAGTAGTATAGCCTCCCAGGGAGTGGAGACCCAGTACTTC.

This clone was recorded once. V gene TRBV6-1 combines with J gene TRBJ2-1; D is undetermined. Deletions cut 2 bases from V and 3 bases from J, with 23 bases between. Germline lookup yields CDR1 MNHNS and CDR2 SASEGT. The CDR3 runs 19 residues. This CDR3 is CASSEKGVVPRLFYNEQFF. CDR3 DNA sequence: TGTGCCAGCAGTGAAAAGGGTGTCGTACCCCGGCTGTTCTACAATGAGCAGTTCTTC.

The rearrangement links TRBV7-9 to TRBJ2-3; the D gene is possibly TRBD2 (7 bases). The CDR3 loop spans 15 amino acids. V was pared by 6 bases and J by 2 bases, with 15 bases between. Germline assignment: CDR1 SEHNR and CDR2 FQNEAQ (reference sequence). CDR3 amino acids: CASSNGRGPTDTQYF. In DNA, the CDR3 is TGTGCCAGCAGTAACGGGCGGGGGCCCACAGATACGCAGTATTTT.